This passage covers 27 T cell receptor beta chains from one sample sequenced in a study of shared clonotypes between healthy human individuals. The method was immunoSEQ multiplex PCR; TCRdb's version includes in-frame clones alone and lacks a portion of them. The table has 1.5 million to 1.9 million clones, about 98% seen once; the top ten hold about 0.42%. Sequencing input: naive CD4+ T cells sorted from blood. This sample's subset: CD45RA+ positively selected. The source of these receptors is a man aged 30 to 39 in good health.

This chain uses TRBV19 with TRBJ2-2, with a possible D match to TRBD2 (9 bases). V lost 3 bases and J lost 2, with 31 bases in between. Germline V lookup: CDR1 LNHDA, CDR2 SQIVND (reference sequence). This CDR3 region has 22 residues. This CDR3 reads CASSIGRGRFVTSGDNTGELFF. The DNA for the CDR3 is TGTGCCAGTAGTATCGGCAGGGGGCGCTTTGTGACTAGCGGAGACAACACCGGGGAGCTGTTTTTT.

This rearrangement joins TRBV19 to TRBJ2-7, with TRBD1 matching 8 bases. V lost 2 bases and J lost 6; bases outside the gene matches: 9. Germline CDR1 and CDR2: LNHDA and SQIVND (reference sequence). CDR3 length: 15 amino acids. CDR3 in amino acids: CASSITGQVLSEQYF. The CDR3 region has the DNA TGTGCCAGTAGTATAACGGGACAGGTCCTCAGCGAGCAGTACTTC.

This clone was detected once. The rearrangement links TRBV9 to TRBJ2-2; D is unclear. CDR1 and CDR2 from the germline V gene are SGDLS and YYNGEE. V was cut by 4 bases and J by 7 bases, with 11 bases left in between. The CDR3 is 13 residues long. The CDR3 coding sequence is TGTGCCAGCAGCTCCCGGAGAGGCGGGGAGCTGTTTTTT. Encoded protein: CASSSRRGGELFF.

This clone appeared once. This chain connects TRBV9 to TRBJ2-1, with 8 bases lining up with TRBD2. V shed 0 bases and J 9 bases; nucleotides not matched to a gene: 8. This CDR3 has 15 amino acids. Germline V gene sequence: CDR1 SGDLS, CDR2 YYNGEE. CDR3 nucleotide sequence: TGTGCCAGCAGCGTAGACGGGAGGGCCTCTGTTGAGCAGTTCTTC. Translating gives CASSVDGRASVEQFF.

This sequence joins TRBV19 and TRBJ1-4, with a weak D call TRBD1 (6 bases). Trimming left V 6 bases short and J 3 bases short, with 11 bases between. The CDR3 is made up of 14 amino acids. Germline V lookup: CDR1 LNHDA, CDR2 SQIVND (reference sequence). The CDR3 region has the DNA TGTGCCAGTAGGGGGACACATTCTAATGAAAAACTGTTTTTT. Amino acid sequence: CASRGTHSNEKLFF.

This clone was counted once. V is TRBV9 and J is TRBJ2-7; possible D gene TRBD1, 5 bases. CDR3 size: 13 residues. V lost 3 bases to trimming and J lost 6 bases, with 13 bases between them. Germline V gene data show CDR1 as SGDLS and CDR2 as YYNGEE. CDR3 region: CASSGGRAAEQYF. The CDR3 coding sequence is TGTGCCAGCAGCGGCGGCAGGGCGGCCGAGCAGTACTTC.

As for this clone: A read error may account for a junction end that differs from germline. This chain links TRBV10-2 with TRBJ2-5, with 7 bases lining up with TRBD1. CDR3 length: 12 amino acids. CDR1 and CDR2 from the germline V gene are WSHSY and SAAADI. CDR3 bases: TGCGCCAGCAGTCCACCCGGACAGGATCCTGACTTC. It translates to CASSPPGQDPDF.

The rearrangement links TRBV21-1 to TRBJ2-5; the D call in the table, TRBD2, was not verified against the DNA. TRBV21-1 is deemed a pseudogene. The CDR3 totals 16 residues. Here the CDR3 DNA reads TGTGCCAGCAGCAAAGAGGAACTAGCGGATGGGCCGACCCAGTACTTC. Encoded protein: CASSKEELADGPTQYF.

This chain links TRBV4-2 with TRBJ2-3, with 8 bases lining up with TRBD2. Per germline, CDR1 LGHNA and CDR2 YNFKEQ. V trimming: 0 bases; J trimming: 6 bases; junction bases outside the gene matches: 8. This CDR3 comprises 16 residues. CDR3 bases: TGTGCCAGCAGCCAAGAGGGGGCAGCGGGAGTGGATACGCAGTATTTT. This codes for CASSQEGAAGVDTQYF.

The V gene is TRBV10-3, the J gene TRBJ2-2, with D possibly being TRBD1 or TRBD2 (5 bases each). Germline V gives CDR1 ENHRY, CDR2 SYGVKD. This CDR3 is built from 14 residues. Deletions cut 3 bases from V and 3 bases from J, with 8 bases between. The CDR3 nucleotides read TGTGCCATCAGTGAATTGGGGGACACCGGGGAGCTGTTTTTT. It yields the protein CAISELGDTGELFF.

Details on this clone: The sample carries other DNA sequences with the same CDR3. J is TRBJ1-1 and V is TRBV27, with 10 bases lining up with TRBD1. This CDR3 contains 13 residues. Germline V gene sequence: CDR1 MNHEY, CDR2 SMNVEV (reference sequence). The junction had 4 bases not matched to a gene; V was cut back by 8 bases and J by 4 bases. CDR3 in amino acids: CASRDRGGTEAFF. In DNA form, the CDR3 reads TGTGCCAGCCGGGACAGGGGAGGCACTGAAGCTTTCTTT.

This sequence joins TRBV30 and TRBJ1-5; D may be TRBD1 (5 bases). Trimming pared 2 bases from V and 6 bases from J, leaving 14 bases between. Germline CDR1 GTSNPN, CDR2 SVGIG (reference sequence). This CDR3 is built from 14 residues. CDR3 DNA sequence: TGTGCCTGGAGTAAAGGGTCAGGGAGTCAGCCCCAGCATTTT. Translated, it gives CAWSKGSGSQPQHF.

The chain employs TRBV19 and TRBJ1-3, with 8 bases lining up with TRBD1. This CDR3 spans 15 amino acids. J lost 5 bases, V lost 5 bases, and 8 bases had no gene match. Per the germline V gene, CDR1 is LNHDA and CDR2 is SQIVND (reference sequence). The DNA for the CDR3 is TGTGCCAGTAGTCATCCGGGACAGGAGAGAAACACCATATATTTT. It specifies CASSHPGQERNTIYF.

Here the CDR3 reads CASSMRRGTAYEQYF. CDR3 coding DNA: TGTGCCAGTAGTATGCGGCGGGGGACAGCCTACGAGCAGTACTTC. V usage is TRBV19 and J usage is TRBJ2-7; D may match TRBD1 or TRBD2 (7 bases each). The germline V gene has CDR1 LNHDA and CDR2 SQIVND (reference sequence). CDR3 length equals 15 residues. V shed 3 bases and J shed 2 bases, with 14 bases lying between them. The complete variable domain, with remaining parts taken from reference TRBV19 and TRBJ2-7, reads DGGITQSPKYLFRKEGQNVTLSCEQNLNHDAMYWYRQDPGQGLRLIYYSQIVNDFQKGDIAEGYSVSREKKESFPLTVTSAQKNPTAFYLCASSMRRGTAYEQYFGPGTRLTVT.

The rearrangement uses TRBV28 and TRBJ1-2, with TRBD1 as a possible D gene (6 bases). This CDR3 is built from 11 residues. Trimming removed 10 bases at V and 8 bases at J, with 14 bases between. Per germline, CDR1 MDHEN and CDR2 SYDVKM. DNA for the CDR3: TGTGCCACCTTGGAAACAGGGGGCTACACCTTC. Translating gives CATLETGGYTF.

J is TRBJ2-1 and V is TRBV10-3; TRBD2 matches 14 bases. The junction had 1 base not matched to a gene; V was cut back by 10 bases and J by 8 bases. The CDR3 covers 12 residues. Germline V CDR1 and CDR2: ENHRY, SYGVKD. For the CDR3, the DNA is TGTGCCACGGGACTAGCGGGAGATGAGCAGTTCTTC. Amino acids: CATGLAGDEQFF.

The chain is built from TRBV18 and TRBJ2-1, with D possibly matching TRBD1 (6 bases). The CDR3 loop spans 14 amino acids. Per germline, CDR1 KGHSH and CDR2 LQKENI. Trimming left V 8 bases short and J 3 bases short, with 14 bases between. The CDR3 loop is CASGRDINYNEQFF. The CDR3 DNA follows: TGTGCCAGCGGCCGGGACATTAACTACAATGAGCAGTTCTTC.

The chain recombines TRBV27 with TRBJ2-3; possibly TRBD1 or TRBD2 for D (5 bases each). V was clipped by 8 bases and J by 7 bases, with 16 bases between them. CDR3 length: 13 amino acids. CDR1 and CDR2 from the germline V gene are MNHEY and SMNVEV (reference sequence). The CDR3 spells CASRFLTGHTQYF. The CDR3 nucleotides are TGTGCCAGCCGATTTTTAACGGGACATACGCAGTATTTT.

The CDR3 DNA sequence: TGCGCCAGCAGCCGAACGGGACTAGCGGGACTCCTCTCTAGCACAGATACGCAGTATTTT. It specifies CASSRTGLAGLLSSTDTQYF. The rearrangement links TRBV5-1 to TRBJ2-3; 13 bases agree with TRBD2. This CDR3 contains 20 residues. V was pared by 4 bases and J by 0 bases, with 14 bases of the junction left unmatched. Germline CDR1 is SGHRS and CDR2 is YFSETQ.

To note about this clone: Other DNA variants within this sample encode the same CDR3. The rearrangement uses TRBV30 and TRBJ2-3; D unresolved. Germline-derived CDR1 and CDR2 are GTSNPN and SVGIG (reference sequence). V lost 0 bases and J lost 6, with 4 bases in between. CDR3 length equals 11 residues. CDR3 bases: TGTGCCTGGAGTGTATCGGATACGCAGTATTTT. Its protein product is CAWSVSDTQYF.

This chain links TRBV5-1 with TRBJ2-1; D is unclear. The V gene lost 1 base and the J gene lost 8 bases, with 13 bases spanning the gap. CDR3 length: 14 amino acids. Germline V CDR1 and CDR2: SGHRS, YFSETQ. The CDR3 protein is CASSLITDADEQFF. The CDR3 region has the DNA TGCGCCAGCAGCTTGATAACGGATGCGGATGAGCAGTTCTTC.

The chain joins TRBV5-4 to TRBJ2-7, with 11 bases lining up with TRBD1. CDR1 and CDR2 from the germline V gene are SGHNT and YYREEE (reference sequence). V lost 5 bases to trimming and J lost 2 bases; unmatched junction nucleotides: 6. The CDR3 has 15 amino acids. This chain's CDR3 is CASRWDRGGPYEQYF. The DNA of the CDR3 is TGTGCCAGCAGGTGGGACAGGGGGGGTCCCTACGAGCAGTACTTC. Full variable domain (outside the CDR3, taken from reference TRBV5-4 and TRBJ2-7): ETGVTQSPTHLIKTRGQQVTLRCSSQSGHNTVSWYQQALGQGPQFIFQYYREEENGRGNFPPRFSGLQFPNYSSELNVNALELDDSALYLCASRWDRGGPYEQYFGPGTRLTVT.

This chain connects TRBV2 to TRBJ2-7; TRBD2 agrees at 11 bases. Germline CDR1 and CDR2: SNHLY and FYNNEI. The CDR3 has 14 amino acids. Germline trimming cut 4 bases from V and 6 bases from J; bases unmatched to any gene: 5. For the CDR3, the DNA is TGTGCCAGCAGTGTTGTAGCGGGAGGGCTCGAGCAGTACTTC. Amino acid sequence: CASSVVAGGLEQYF.

The chain has TRBV6-6 and TRBJ2-1; perhaps TRBD1 as D (5 bases). The CDR3 runs 16 residues. The germline CDR1 and CDR2 sequences are MNHNY and SVGAGI (reference sequence). V shed 4 bases and J shed 3 bases, with 16 bases lying between them. CDR3 amino acids: CASSSDTAADYNEQFF. DNA for the CDR3: TGTGCCAGCAGTTCGGACACCGCTGCGGACTACAATGAGCAGTTCTTC.

The rearrangement links TRBV6-6 to TRBJ1-4; 7 bases are shared with TRBD1. V lost 5 bases and J lost 14; bases outside the gene matches: 14. The germline gives CDR1 MNHNY, CDR2 SVGAGI (reference sequence). The CDR3 has 14 residues. As DNA, the CDR3 is TGTGCCAGCAGTAGAGACAGGGCTGGGGAATTGCTGTTTTTT. It translates to CASSRDRAGELLFF.

The chain combines TRBV12-5 with TRBJ1-3; D is unresolved. CDR1 is LGHNT, CDR2 FRNRAP, per germline. V was clipped by 1 base and J by 3 bases, with 4 bases between them. There are 13 residues in the CDR3. CDR3 sequence: CASGLGIGNTIYF. For the CDR3, the DNA is TGTGCTAGTGGTTTGGGGATTGGAAACACCATATATTTT.

The chain uses TRBV27 and TRBJ2-1; D is perhaps TRBD1 or TRBD2 (6 bases each). The germline V gene has CDR1 MNHEY and CDR2 SMNVEV (reference sequence). V lost 2 bases and J 3 bases, leaving 17 bases between the germline ends. This CDR3 is built from 17 residues. The CDR3 DNA reads TGTGCCAGCAGTTTAAGAATCGGAGGGGGTCTCTACAATGAGCAGTTCTTC. It yields the protein CASSLRIGGGLYNEQFF.